This T cell receptor beta chain derives from a study of cytomegalovirus exposure and HLA in healthy donors listed by TCRdb under 2017. Regarding the study in general: In an earlier analysis of about 560 of the donors, 276 Gb of sequence data and 117 million unique TCR beta sequences from 180 million or so T cells were reported. Donor age, sex, ethnicity and CMV serostatus were collected together with the repertoire data. Typing coverage varied by locus: roughly 620-630 donors for A, B, C, DRB1 and DQB1; roughly 510 for DQA1; some 610 for DPA1; 450 to 480 for DPB1. To study patterns of TCR occurrence, a later analysis re-analyzed previously published TCR beta repertoires from 550 to 800 donors and added high-resolution HLA genotyping. Both class I and class II loci were covered by HLA typing, at four-digit resolution. A later genetic analysis used genome-wide SNP genotypes for about 60% of the roughly 670 donors, treating that subset as a discovery cohort. All discovery cohort repertoires had been generated using a single sequencing platform. On average, roughly 250,000 unique TCR beta nucleotide sequences were sequenced per donor among more than 350 genotyped donors of the cohort, with about 17% of those sequences being non-productive. The study used immunosequencing to profile the T cell repertoires of some 600 subjects and linked those repertoires to cytomegalovirus serostatus. The study aimed to test whether signatures of past pathogen exposure could be identified by cataloging public T cell receptors. Roughly 5 DR-DQ haplotypes were handled as single units for association and clustering because linkage in the cohort was strong. The genetic ancestry cluster associated with self-reported Caucasian donors included roughly 84% of the 398 genotyped donors. Approximately 300 gigabases of sequencing data and tens of millions of unique TCR sequences made up an early release that covered under 750 HLA-typed donors. A separate validation cohort of roughly 130 different subjects was used in addition to the approximately 670-subject first cohort. In the later analysis, no new phenotypic data were used to find candidate immune exposures; instead, reliance was placed on TCR beta sequences and their occurrence across donors. To predict cytomegalovirus infection status, the study combined high-throughput TCR immunosequencing, statistical association of individual TCRs with disease status, and machine learning. An earlier analysis of fewer than 700 of the donors applied high-throughput TCR beta sequencing to assess whether each TCR beta V gene segment acted as functional or pseudogenic.

Cut back by 4 bases and 1 base, the V and J ends lie 7 bases apart. The cysteine opens and the phenylalanine closes a CDR3 of 13 amino acids. The DNA shown is the 39-base CDR3, in frame from base 1. The CDR1 and CDR2 encoded by the germline V gene (reference sequence) are MNHEY and SMNVEV. In total, 630 or so healthy bone marrow donors made up the cohort. All cohort members were sampled while nominally healthy, although unrecorded immune exposures were likely present. The donor tested CMV seronegative and was one of the 352 seronegative cohort members. Each donor provided a peripheral blood sample, and peripheral blood mononuclear cells were used for TCR beta sequencing. The Qiagen DNeasy Blood Extraction Kit was used to extract genomic DNA from the blood cell samples. The table lists this clone with a few counts. The clone's antigen remains unknown. No much larger clone exists at a distance of one base, and base qualities are not known.

Libraries were prepared through the immunoSEQ multiplex PCR assay. For the multiplex PCR, a mixture combining 60 forward primers for TCR Vbeta segments and 13 reverse primers for TCR Jbeta segments was used. The CDR3 region of rearranged TCR beta genes was amplified from genomic DNA by a multiplex PCR assay. The amplified TCR beta libraries were sequenced on the Illumina HiSeq System as 87-base-pair reads. In the original analysis: A later analysis counted approximately 74 million unique TCR beta chains across the 670 or so repertoires, and around 12 million of these chains were shared by at least two donors. To remove PCR and sequencing errors, raw reads were error-corrected and collapsed into unique sequences using a nearest-neighbor algorithm that merged closely related sequences. V, D and J gene segments were assigned by aligning CDR3 sequences to IMGT reference sequences. Each retained sequence needed at least a six-nucleotide match to both a V gene segment and a J gene segment. A rearrangement counted as productive if the CDR3 had no stop codons and remained in frame with V and J, and every other rearrangement counted as non-productive. Following IMGT convention, CDR3 was defined as the stretch from the second conserved V-encoded cysteine to the conserved J-encoded phenylalanine. The earlier analysis of a few hundred of the donors excluded any sequence lacking an unambiguous match to a single V gene segment. In an earlier analysis of roughly 500 of the donors, V segments were called functional above 56.7% productive rearrangements and were called segregating when the between-donor standard deviation exceeded 5%. A statistical classification framework was built to diagnose cytomegalovirus status from the catalog of TCR beta chain sequences. V and J gene assignment, in a later analysis, came from comparing TCR nucleotide sequences with IMGT/GENE-DB human TR gene sequences. The TCRdist pipeline was used in a later analysis to assign CDR3 sequences and most-parsimonious VDJ recombination scenarios. In a later analysis, each TCR beta chain was defined by its CDR3 amino acid sequence together with its V-gene family, and reads without a unique V-gene family were excluded. In a later analysis, 450 to 600 highly shared, low-generation-probability nucleotide sequences were removed to address suspected cross-contamination and a sequencing artifact. In a later analysis, a clonal expansion index for each public chain was calculated from normalized within-repertoire ranks of inferred template counts. A later analysis computed generation probabilities with a VDJ recombination model fitted to out-of-frame rearrangements, and checked the results against IGoR. In a later analysis, TCR-TCR, TCR-HLA and TCR-CMV co-occurrence was scored with hypergeometric tests, and a repertoire-size bias correction was applied to TCR pairs. False discovery rates were estimated in a later analysis by permuting HLA or CMV assignments 20 times. In a later analysis, co-occurring TCRs were grouped with DBSCAN, and TCRdist sequence similarity was added when clustering was performed within HLA-allele-positive subsets. Co-occurrence clustering excluded repertoires with fewer than 30,000 or more than 120,000 public chains, plus five with anomalous nucleotide sharing. The immuneACCESS repertoire file appears here via TCRdb, limited to in-frame rearrangements. These files lack a portion of the clones; in checked studies, under half of the deficit traces to unresolved V genes, and the cause of the others is not known. The V and J calls and the clone size are those of that table, but D and trimming were determined from the DNA. This sample comprises over 150,000 clones, around 74% of them detected only once. The ten most abundant clones make up around 3% of the sample.

What the authors observed across the whole study: A later analysis associated 15,000 to 20,000 TCR beta sequences with specific HLA alleles at a false discovery rate of 0.05. When HLA alleles, especially DR and DQ, strongly co-occurred, TCR associations were difficult to assign to individual alleles. The study listed 150 to 200 TCR beta chains as associated with cytomegalovirus. The earlier analysis of a few hundred of the donors excluded some 16 rarely observed V segments, including chromosome 9 orphons, because counts were too low. In this cohort, only TCR beta chains were sequenced, and detectable features were limited by the absence of alpha or paired-chain data. A further reported finding was that TCR beta sequences accurately predicted the HLA-A and HLA-B alleles for most subjects in the first cohort. In a later analysis, the rate of TCR association differed among HLA loci, with DRB1 alleles having the most associated TCRs and HLA-C alleles having the fewest. The presence/absence analyses assumed that sequencing depth was roughly uniform across donors, and that assumption may not be true. The 87-base-pair reads could not distinguish some IMGT-functional V segments, including TRBV6-2 and TRBV6-3, so those segments were excluded. The classifier was reported to diagnose cytomegalovirus status with high specificity and sensitivity in both the original and validation cohorts. In a later analysis, HLA-associated TCR beta chains were found to be more clonally expanded and to have lower generation probabilities than equally common non-associated chains. An earlier analysis of approximately 500 of the donors showed that most TCR beta V segments appeared in productive rearrangements either about 87% or about 30% of the time, which broadly matched IMGT annotations. According to a later analysis, parvovirus B19, influenza, CMV and Epstein-Barr virus appeared linked to several top co-occurrence clusters. While some public TCRs were present in many individuals, most TCR sequences turned up only very rarely across donors. A few of the identified cytomegalovirus-associated TCR beta chains were confirmed in vitro to be specific for cytomegalovirus antigens. A later genetic analysis reported fewer N-insertions in productive TCRs among donors in an Asian-associated ancestry cluster than the roughly 670-donor mean. A group of highly shared sequence variants was considered likely to be a technical artifact of the sequencing pipeline. According to a later analysis, most CMV-associated TCR beta chains appeared to be HLA-restricted, and the HLA associations seemed to be driven largely by CMV exposure. Because HLA typing was unavailable for some donors at each locus, only the typed subset was used in association tests. CMV serostatus was the only immune exposure information available for the cohort. Linkage disequilibrium might explain the correlated functional status among segregating V segments, but an unknown experimental factor could not be excluded. The authors suggested that the approach could potentially be generalized to other disease states and immunological phenotypes. A later genetic analysis associated a missense DCLRE1C variant with V-gene and J-gene trimming of TCR beta chains, and an independent cohort replicated the association.

The sequenced material came from PBMCs. The sequence links TRBV27 to TRBJ1-2; perhaps TRBD1 is the D gene, with 5 bases matching. The TCR sequence derives from a male donor in good health and CMV-seronegative. The nucleotides are TGTGCCAGCAGTTACAGGCTTAACTATGGCTACACCTTC. This sequence encodes CASSYRLNYGYTF.